These 24 T cell receptor beta chains share one sample of origin, sequenced in a study of T cell responses to AZD1222 COVID-19 vaccine. The repertoire was sequenced with immunoSEQ multiplex PCR; TCRdb's copy has only in-frame clones and lacks some. In the table there are approximately 140,000 clones, roughly 93% of which are singletons. Sequenced material: peripheral blood, taken on day 0 of MenACWY control vaccination. These receptors originate from an adult in good health.

V gene TRBV11-3 combines with J gene TRBJ2-1; D might be TRBD2 (6 bases). Germline V gene sequence: CDR1 SGHNT, CDR2 YENEEA. Trimming took off 4 bases at V and 6 bases at J, with 19 bases between the two ends. The CDR3 runs to 16 residues. As DNA, the CDR3 is TGTGCCAGCAGCTACGGTCTAGCGAGCTGGGGCAATGAGCAGTTCTTC. This sequence encodes CASSYGLASWGNEQFF.

V usage is TRBV5-4 and J usage is TRBJ2-5, with 9 nucleotides matching TRBD1. Germline CDR1 SGHNT, CDR2 YYREEE (reference sequence). V gave up 4 bases and J gave up 4 bases; unmatched junction bases: 8. The CDR3 is made up of 15 amino acids. The CDR3 nucleotides are TGTGCCAGCAGCCCGGACAGGGGAGAATCAGAGACCCAGTACTTC. Translated, it gives CASSPDRGESETQYF.

The genes are TRBV7-8 and TRBJ1-5; D is unclear. This CDR3 spans 17 amino acids. Trimming shortened V by 5 bases and J by 6 bases, and 23 bases separated the two germline ends. Per the germline V gene, CDR1 is SGHVS and CDR2 is FQNEAQ. The CDR3 reads CASSPRHGPESIQPQHF. As DNA, the CDR3 is TGTGCCAGCAGCCCACGTCATGGGCCAGAATCGATTCAGCCCCAGCATTTT.

This clone has just one count. This rearrangement joins TRBV30 to TRBJ1-6; D perhaps matches TRBD1 (5 bases). The germline V gene encodes CDR1 GTSNPN and CDR2 SVGIG (reference sequence). The CDR3 sequence is 14 residues long. The V gene lost 2 bases and the J gene lost 7 bases, with 12 bases spanning the gap. DNA for the CDR3: TGTGCCTGGAGTACGAGTCGGGGGAATTCACCCCTCCACTTT. Translating it yields CAWSTSRGNSPLHF.

This rearrangement joins TRBV5-6 to TRBJ1-1; no clear D gene. Germline V gene lookup returns CDR1 SGHDT and CDR2 YYEEEE. The CDR3 covers 14 residues. The V end lost 4 bases, the J end lost 4 bases, and 14 bases lay between the germline ends. The chain's CDR3 is CASSLAQTSTEAFF. The CDR3 nucleotides are TGTGCCAGCAGCCTGGCCCAAACGAGCACTGAAGCTTTCTTT.

The chain uses TRBV5-5 and TRBJ1-2; no definite D call. Germline V gene data show CDR1 as SGHKS and CDR2 as YYEKEE (reference sequence). Trimming left V 4 bases short and J 5 bases short, with 12 bases between. The CDR3 is made up of 13 amino acids. CDR3 loop: CASSKGLQYGYTF. CDR3 bases: TGTGCCAGCAGCAAAGGACTGCAATATGGCTACACCTTC.

In DNA form, the CDR3 reads TGTGCCAGCTCTTTACAGGGTAGCTCCTATAATTCACCCCTCCACTTT. Protein product: CASSLQGSSYNSPLHF. The genes are TRBV18 and TRBJ1-6; D is perhaps TRBD1 (6 bases). Trimming left V 6 bases short and J 0 bases short, with 12 bases between. This CDR3 contains 16 residues. The germline CDR1 and CDR2 sequences are KGHSH and LQKENI.

This chain connects TRBV19 to TRBJ1-4; tentatively, D is TRBD1 (5 bases). Trimming removed 3 bases at V and 0 bases at J, with 11 bases between. CDR1 is LNHDA and CDR2 is SQIVND in the germline V gene (reference sequence). This CDR3 region has 16 residues. The CDR3 spells CASSIRGAATNEKLFF. CDR3 sequence (DNA): TGTGCCAGTAGTATCAGAGGGGCAGCAACTAATGAAAAACTGTTTTTT.

The CDR3 nucleotides are TGTGCCAGCACCCCTCAGGTCACGAGCTCCTATAATTCACCCCTCCACTTT. Amino acid sequence: CASTPQVTSSYNSPLHF. The genes are TRBV7-2 and TRBJ1-6; no firm D call. The CDR3 extends over 17 amino acids. With 7 bases removed from V and 0 bases from J, the gap between germline ends came to 16 bases. Germline CDR1 is SGHTA and CDR2 is FQGNSA. The complete variable domain, with remaining parts taken from reference TRBV7-2 and TRBJ1-6, reads GAGVSQSPSNKVTEKGKDVELRCDPISGHTALYWYRQSLGQGLEFLIYFQGNSAPDKSGLPSDRFSAERTGGSVSTLTIQRTQQEDSAVYLCASTPQVTSSYNSPLHFGNGTRLTVT.

This chain joins TRBV5-8 and TRBJ1-4; D remains ambiguous. V lost 3 bases, J lost 7 bases, and 13 bases lay in between. The CDR3 runs 14 residues. Germline V lookup: CDR1 SGHTS, CDR2 YDEGEE. CDR3 amino acids: CASSSRTGFEKLFF. The DNA for the CDR3 is TGTGCCAGCAGCTCTCGGACTGGTTTTGAAAAACTGTTTTTT.

This clone has only one observation. V is TRBV7-9 and J is TRBJ2-3; 8 bases agree with TRBD2. The CDR3 length is 17 residues. CDR1 and CDR2 from the germline V gene are SEHNR and FQNEAQ (reference sequence). V shed 0 bases, J shed 6 bases, and the junction held 11 bases outside the gene matches. As DNA, the CDR3 is TGTGCCAGCAGCTTAGCGAACCCGGGAGGGCCTCGGGATACGCAGTATTTT. It specifies CASSLANPGGPRDTQYF.

This chain uses TRBV18 with TRBJ1-5; D unresolved. This CDR3 spans 14 amino acids. Trimming stripped 4 bases from V and 0 bases from J, with 7 bases between. CDR1 is KGHSH and CDR2 is LQKENI in the germline V gene. DNA for the CDR3: TGTGCCAGCTCACTATCCAGTAGCAATCAGCCCCAGCATTTT. Translation gives CASSLSSSNQPQHF.

DNA for the CDR3: TGCGCCAGCAGCTTGACAGGGAAGGACACCGGGGAGCTGTTTTTT. Protein product: CASSLTGKDTGELFF. V and J are TRBV5-1 and TRBJ2-2; D might be TRBD1 (6 bases). The CDR3 runs 15 residues. Germline V gene lookup returns CDR1 SGHRS and CDR2 YFSETQ. The V and J ends lost 1 base and 3 bases respectively, with 10 bases between them.

This chain connects TRBV30 to TRBJ2-7; perhaps TRBD1 as D (5 bases). Trimming removed 4 bases from V and 6 bases from J, with 16 bases in between. Germline CDR1 is GTSNPN and CDR2 is SVGIG (reference sequence). This CDR3 is built from 13 residues. CDR3 in amino acids: CAWKGIGQSEQYF. CDR3 bases: TGTGCCTGGAAGGGGATAGGGCAGAGCGAGCAGTACTTC.

The count of this clone is one. The chain combines TRBV3-1 (or the pseudogene TRBV3-2) with TRBJ1-3, with D hard to call. CDR1 is LGHDT and CDR2 is YNNKEL in the germline V gene (reference sequence). The V end was cut by 0 bases, the J end by 4 bases, with 10 bases between. The CDR3 length is 15 residues. The CDR3 reads CASSQDTVGGNTIYF. The CDR3 DNA follows: TGTGCCAGCAGCCAAGACACGGTGGGGGGAAACACCATATATTTT.

The V call is TRBV6-5, the J call TRBJ2-2; D not resolved. The V gene's germline CDR1 is MNHEY and CDR2 SVGAGI. This CDR3 region has 13 residues. The V gene lost 7 bases and the J gene lost 5 bases, with 11 bases spanning the gap. CDR3 protein: CASIRDSTGELFF. As DNA, the CDR3 is TGTGCCAGCATCCGAGATTCGACCGGGGAGCTGTTTTTT.

This clone was found once. This sequence joins TRBV5-6 and TRBJ1-1; perhaps TRBD1 as D (5 bases). Trimming removed 3 bases at V and 5 bases at J, with 8 bases between. The germline gives CDR1 SGHDT, CDR2 YYEEEE. This CDR3 spans 12 amino acids. CDR3 DNA sequence: TGTGCCAGCAGCTACGGGGGTACTGAAGCTTTCTTT. Protein: CASSYGGTEAFF. Full variable domain (rest looked up from reference TRBV5-6 and TRBJ1-1): DAGVTQSPTHLIKTRGQQVTLRCSPKSGHDTVSWYQQALGQGPQFIFQYYEEEERQRGNFPDRFSGHQFPNYSSELNVNALLLGDSALYLCASSYGGTEAFFGQGTRLTVV.

This clone appeared once. The V call is TRBV15, the J call TRBJ2-7; a weak D match, TRBD2 (7 bases). The germline V gene has CDR1 LNHNV and CDR2 YYDKDF (reference sequence). The CDR3 length is 13 residues. Trimming shortened V by 8 bases and J by 7 bases, and 18 bases separated the two germline ends. CDR3 sequence: CATGRGYAGEQYF. The CDR3 DNA reads as TGTGCCACCGGGAGGGGGTATGCGGGTGAGCAGTACTTC.

This rearrangement joins TRBV5-1 to TRBJ2-1; 11 bases map to TRBD2. This CDR3 contains 15 residues. Looked up from germline, CDR1 is SGHRS and CDR2 is YFSETQ. With V trimmed by 4 bases and J by 4 bases, 4 bases remained unmatched. Here the CDR3 DNA reads TGCGCCAGCAGCCCCGGGACTAGCGGATACAATGAGCAGTTCTTC. Translation: CASSPGTSGYNEQFF.

The chain combines TRBV11-3 with TRBJ2-5; D possibly corresponds to TRBD1 (5 bases). V was clipped by 4 bases and J by 2 bases, with 8 bases between them. Germline-derived CDR1 and CDR2 are SGHNT and YENEEA. The CDR3 is made up of 13 amino acids. The CDR3, as DNA: TGTGCCAGCAGCTCTACAGGTCAAGAGACCCAGTACTTC. This codes for CASSSTGQETQYF.

V is TRBV2 and J is TRBJ2-5; no reliable D call. CDR1 is SNHLY, CDR2 FYNNEI, per germline. This CDR3 has 12 amino acids. V was shortened by 6 bases and J by 4 bases, with 9 bases between the two germline ends. The CDR3 nucleotides read TGTGCCAGCAGAGGGTCGACAGAGACCCAGTACTTC. Translation: CASRGSTETQYF. Variable domain in full (rest from reference TRBV2 and TRBJ2-5): EPEVTQTPSHQVTQMGQEVILRCVPISNHLYFYWYRQILGQKVEFLVSFYNNEISEKSEIFDDQFSVERPDGSNFTLKIRSTKLEDSAMYFCASRGSTETQYFGPGTRLLVL.

The CDR3 protein is CASSLDAGGGSPLHF. The DNA of the CDR3 is TGTGCCAGCAGCTTAGACGCAGGAGGCGGTTCACCCCTCCACTTT. V and J are TRBV7-2 and TRBJ1-6, with D hard to call. CDR1 is SGHTA, CDR2 FQGNSA, per germline. This CDR3 spans 15 amino acids. V gave up 1 base and J gave up 9 bases, with 13 bases separating them.

J is TRBJ2-2 and V is TRBV3-1 (or the pseudogene TRBV3-2), with 8 bases fitting TRBD1. Germline-derived CDR1 and CDR2 are LGHDT and YNNKEL (reference sequence). The CDR3 consists of 17 residues. V trimming: 4 bases; J trimming: 4 bases; junction bases outside the gene matches: 11. The CDR3 is CASSRANLQGGTGELFF. In DNA form, the CDR3 reads TGTGCCAGCAGCCGCGCAAATCTACAGGGGGGCACCGGGGAGCTGTTTTTT.

This sequence joins TRBV28 and TRBJ2-7; tentatively, D is TRBD1 (5 bases). CDR1 is MDHEN, CDR2 SYDVKM, per germline. This CDR3 is 14 amino acids long. Trimming removed 8 bases at V and 0 bases at J, with 14 bases between. Here the CDR3 DNA reads TGTGCCAGCCGTCTAGGGGCAGACTCCTACGAGCAGTACTTC. It is translated as CASRLGADSYEQYF.